The present T cell receptor (beta chain) was sequenced within a study of blood T cell repertoires in COVID-19. Clones were read by immunoSEQ multiplex PCR, and TCRdb kept only the in-frame ones, dropping some. This sample has roughly 330,000 clones, with more than 70% found just once. Germline CDR1 and CDR2: SGHRS and YFSETQ. There are 16 residues in the CDR3. The ends were cut back, 3 bases at V and 5 bases at J, with 18 bases in the middle. The chain employs TRBV5-1 and TRBJ1-5; D is perhaps TRBD1 (6 bases). What was sequenced was PBMCs or T cells enriched from blood (not recorded which). This clonotype was sampled from a woman aged 30 to 39 who had recovered from COVID-19. CDR3 in DNA: TGCGCCAGCAGCTCCTCGGGCGGGGGCGCGGATCAGCCCCAGCATTTT. Its translation is CASSSSGGGADQPQHF.